The 16 T cell receptor beta chains below all came from one sample that was sequenced in a study of blood T cell repertoires in COVID-19. Here immunoSEQ multiplex PCR was the method, and the copy in TCRdb shows in-frame clones only, minus some. The table records fewer than 150,000 clones, roughly 72% of them present only once. Sequenced material: peripheral blood. Receptors were obtained from a human donor in a cohort sampled during active COVID-19.

The sample holds one count of this clone. The chain joins TRBV11-2 to TRBJ1-5, with a possible D match to TRBD1 (6 bases). This CDR3 has 15 amino acids. CDR1 SGHAT and CDR2 FQNNGV come from the germline V gene. With 0 bases removed from V and 4 bases from J, the gap between germline ends came to 10 bases. CDR3 bases: TGTGCCAGCAGCTTAGAGGGGGCATGGAATCAGCCCCAGCATTTT. Translating gives CASSLEGAWNQPQHF.

This sequence joins TRBV19 and TRBJ1-5; 8 bases agree with TRBD1. J lost 5 bases, V lost 5 bases, and 8 bases had no gene match. The CDR3 is made up of 15 amino acids. CDR1 LNHDA and CDR2 SQIVND come from the germline V gene (reference sequence). The CDR3 DNA sequence: TGTGCCAGTAGTTACCGGACAGGGCAGGATCAGCCCCAGCATTTT. Translation gives CASSYRTGQDQPQHF.

The rearrangement uses TRBV6-2 or TRBV6-3 and TRBJ2-3; 11 nucleotides match TRBD2. Trimming cost V 1 base and J 6 bases; bases outside gene matches: 9. The CDR3 loop spans 17 amino acids. CDR1 MNHEY and CDR2 SVGEGT come from the germline V gene. The DNA for the CDR3 is TGTGCCAGCAGTTACTGGTTAGCGGGGGGGCTCAGGGATACGCAGTATTTT. Translated, it gives CASSYWLAGGLRDTQYF.

This rearrangement joins TRBV4-1 to TRBJ1-6; TRBD1 matches at 9 bases. Germline-derived CDR1 and CDR2 are MGHRA and YSYEKL. The V and J ends lost 3 bases and 10 bases, in that order; junction bases with no gene match: 10. The CDR3 sequence is 16 residues long. CDR3 region: CASSQFGDREGSPLHF. The CDR3 DNA is TGCGCCAGCAGCCAGTTCGGGGACAGGGAAGGGTCACCCCTCCACTTT.

CDR3 in amino acids: CASSRPGQGFLNTEAFF. The DNA for the CDR3 is TGCGCCAGCAGCCGCCCGGGACAGGGGTTCCTGAACACTGAAGCTTTCTTT. This chain connects TRBV5-1 to TRBJ1-1; 10 nucleotides line up with TRBD1. The CDR3 contains 17 residues. Germline V CDR1 and CDR2: SGHRS, YFSETQ. Trimming cost V 4 bases and J 0 bases; bases outside gene matches: 9.

The V call is TRBV6-4, the J call TRBJ1-2, with 10 nucleotides matching TRBD1. The J segment lost 6 bases and the V segment lost 3 bases, leaving 7 bases of the junction unmatched. CDR1 MRHNA and CDR2 SNTAGT come from the germline V gene. This CDR3 spans 15 amino acids. CDR3 loop: CASSEAGTGVDGYTF. In nucleotides, the CDR3 is TGTGCCAGCAGTGAAGCCGGGACAGGGGTAGATGGCTACACCTTC.

The sample holds one count of this clone. The chain employs TRBV29-1 and TRBJ2-3, with D perhaps TRBD1 (5 bases). CDR1 and CDR2 from the germline V gene are SQVTM and ANQGSEA. Trimming removed 4 bases at V and 0 bases at J, with 11 bases between. This CDR3 is 14 amino acids long. The CDR3: CSVAGSFSTDTQYF. DNA for the CDR3: TGCAGCGTTGCAGGGTCTTTTAGCACAGATACGCAGTATTTT.

The CDR3 protein is CAWRDSYEQYF. Written as DNA, the CDR3 is TGTGCCTGGAGAGACTCTTACGAGCAGTACTTC. The J gene is TRBJ2-7, the V gene TRBV30, with unresolved D. Trimming took 3 bases from V and 4 from J, leaving 7 bases between them. The CDR3 runs to 11 residues. In germline, CDR1 is GTSNPN, CDR2 SVGIG (reference sequence).

This chain connects TRBV6-4 to TRBJ2-2, with D perhaps matching TRBD2 (5 bases). The V gene lost 0 bases and the J gene lost 7 bases, with 9 bases spanning the gap. The CDR3 runs 14 residues. The germline V gene encodes CDR1 MRHNA and CDR2 SNTAGT. CDR3 residues: CASSDSGEFGELFF. CDR3 DNA sequence: TGTGCCAGCAGTGACTCTGGGGAGTTCGGGGAGCTGTTTTTT.

V and J are TRBV7-6 and TRBJ2-1, with 9 bases lining up with TRBD2. With 0 bases clipped from V and 5 bases from J, the junction kept 8 bases outside the gene matches. The length of the CDR3 is 17 residues. Per germline, CDR1 SGHVS and CDR2 FNYEAQ. The CDR3 is CASSLARVGLANNEQFF. Written as DNA, the CDR3 is TGTGCCAGCAGCTTAGCGCGAGTAGGACTAGCGAACAATGAGCAGTTCTTC.

The gene calls are TRBV19 and TRBJ1-1, with TRBD1 identical over 7 bases. The CDR3 contains 16 residues. V shed 2 bases, J shed 4 bases, and the junction held 10 bases outside the gene matches. Germline CDR1 LNHDA, CDR2 SQIVND (reference sequence). CDR3 bases: TGTGCCAGTAGTATACCCGGACAGGCCAGCGCCACTGAAGCTTTCTTT. Protein: CASSIPGQASATEAFF.

This CDR3 reads CASSYGDRNQETQYF. CDR3 coding DNA: TGTGCCAGCAGTTATGGCGACAGGAACCAAGAGACCCAGTACTTC. The V gene is TRBV6-5, the J gene TRBJ2-5; tentatively, D is TRBD1 (6 bases). The CDR3 loop spans 15 amino acids. V lost 3 bases, J lost 0 bases, and 11 bases lay in between. The germline V gene encodes CDR1 MNHEY and CDR2 SVGAGI.

The chain joins TRBV5-1 to TRBJ2-2, with D tentatively TRBD1 (6 bases). Germline V gene sequence: CDR1 SGHRS, CDR2 YFSETQ. The V and J ends lost 6 bases and 4 bases respectively, with 16 bases between them. There are 15 residues in the CDR3. The CDR3 coding sequence is TGCGCCAGCACTCCGGGACACGGGGCCACCGGGGAGCTGTTTTTT. Residues: CASTPGHGATGELFF.

A few counts support this clone. One base separates it from a far larger clone, so it is likely a read error. Different DNA sequences within this sample yield the same CDR3. The V call is TRBV3-1 (or the pseudogene TRBV3-2), the J call TRBJ2-2; D might be TRBD2 (7 bases). CDR1 and CDR2 (germline): LGHDT, YNNKEL (reference sequence). The CDR3 spans 16 residues. CDR3 loop: CASCHGGGGSTGELFF. DNA for the CDR3: TGTGCCAGCTGCCACGGGGGCGGGGGAAGTACCGGGGAGCTGTTTTTT.

The chain combines TRBV28 with TRBJ1-2; TRBD1 is a possible D gene (5 bases). CDR1 is MDHEN and CDR2 is SYDVKM in the germline V gene. The CDR3 is made up of 14 amino acids. Trimming removed 4 bases at V and 1 base at J, with 10 bases between. The CDR3 coding sequence is TGTGCCAGCAGTTATCGGGGGGGTAACTATGGCTACACCTTC. This codes for CASSYRGGNYGYTF.

Here the CDR3 DNA reads TGTGCCAGCAGCTTTAAGGCCCTTAAGCCCGGACAGGGGGACGGCTACACCTTC. Translation: CASSFKALKPGQGDGYTF. The rearrangement joins TRBV5-4 to TRBJ1-2; TRBD1 matches 10 bases. Germline CDR1 reads SGHNT; CDR2 reads YYREEE (reference sequence). V trimming: 2 bases; J trimming: 8 bases; junction bases outside the gene matches: 18. The CDR3 is 18 residues long.